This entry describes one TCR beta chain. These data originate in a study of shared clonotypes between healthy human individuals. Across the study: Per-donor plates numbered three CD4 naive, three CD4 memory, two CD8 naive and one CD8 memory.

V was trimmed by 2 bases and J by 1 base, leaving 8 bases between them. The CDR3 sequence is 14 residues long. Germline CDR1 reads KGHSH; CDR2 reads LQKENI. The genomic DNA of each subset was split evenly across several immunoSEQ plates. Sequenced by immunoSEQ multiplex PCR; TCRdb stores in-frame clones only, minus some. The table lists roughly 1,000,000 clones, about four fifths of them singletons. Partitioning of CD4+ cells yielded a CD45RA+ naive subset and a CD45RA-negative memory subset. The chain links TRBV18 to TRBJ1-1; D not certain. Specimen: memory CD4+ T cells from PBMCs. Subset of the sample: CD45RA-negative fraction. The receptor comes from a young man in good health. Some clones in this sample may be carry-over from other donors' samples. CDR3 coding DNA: TGTGCCAGCTCACCATTTGCGGGGAACACTGAAGCTTTCTTT. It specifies CASSPFAGNTEAFF.